The 10 T cell receptor beta chains presented below share a single source sample, sequenced in a study of T cell clones after liver transplantation. The data were produced by immunoSEQ multiplex PCR, yet TCRdb's version contains in-frame clones alone and is incomplete. The repertoire consists of roughly 100,000 clones, with 80% to 90% occurring once and the leading ten covering around 3%. The material sequenced was CD4+ T cells from blood, taken around 4 years after liver transplant. These TCRs come from a human patient who received a liver transplant. A share of the T cells may be of graft donor origin.

This clone was recorded a few times. The gene calls are TRBV27 and TRBJ2-5, with 7 positions matching TRBD1. The CDR3 loop spans 16 amino acids. Germline V gives CDR1 MNHEY, CDR2 SMNVEV (reference sequence). Trimming cost V 4 bases and J 4 bases; bases outside gene matches: 12. The CDR3 DNA follows: TGTGCCAGCAGTTCACCTCTGGACAGGATGAGAGAGACCCAGTACTTC. Its translation is CASSSPLDRMRETQYF.

Note on this clone: This sample includes further DNA sequences coding for the same CDR3. J is TRBJ1-5 and V is TRBV28; D is unresolved. CDR1 is MDHEN and CDR2 is SYDVKM in the germline V gene. This CDR3 region has 15 residues. Trimming cost V 5 bases and J 4 bases, with 15 bases left between them. The CDR3 nucleotides are TGTGCCAGCAGTCTACGGAGCGGGTCTAATCAGCCCCAGCATTTT. Its translation is CASSLRSGSNQPQHF.

The chain couples TRBV7-3 to TRBJ2-3; D is possibly TRBD1 (6 bases). This CDR3 region has 14 residues. Germline V gives CDR1 SGHTA, CDR2 FQGTGA. V was trimmed by 5 bases and J by 4 bases, leaving 13 bases between them. In DNA, the CDR3 is TGTGCCAGCAGCCCATATAGGGGGTCAGATACGCAGTATTTT. This translates into CASSPYRGSDTQYF.

This chain connects TRBV9 to TRBJ2-5; TRBD2 aligns across 14 bases. Trimming took 4 bases from V and 7 from J; bases not matched to a gene: 9. The V gene's germline CDR1 is SGDLS and CDR2 YYNGEE. This CDR3 is built from 16 residues. As DNA, the CDR3 is TGTGCCAGCAGCCTTGAGACTAGCGGGGGGGCCGGGACCCAGTACTTC. Translation: CASSLETSGGAGTQYF. Full variable domain (outside the CDR3, taken from reference TRBV9 and TRBJ2-5): DSGVTQTPKHLITATGQRVTLRCSPRSGDLSVYWYQQSLDQGLQFLIQYYNGEERAKGNILERFSAQQFPDLHSELNLSSLELGDSALYFCASSLETSGGAGTQYFGPGTRLLVL.

The V gene is TRBV9, the J gene TRBJ1-5; no clear D. V lost 5 bases and J lost 0, with 24 bases in between. Germline V gene lookup returns CDR1 SGDLS and CDR2 YYNGEE. This CDR3 is built from 19 residues. CDR3 region: CASRRCSAQQDYSNQPQHF. CDR3 nucleotide sequence: TGTGCCAGCAGACGTTGTAGTGCACAGCAGGATTATAGCAATCAGCCCCAGCATTTT.

This chain joins TRBV7-9 and TRBJ2-3; no clear D gene. The CDR3 loop spans 15 amino acids. The germline V gene has CDR1 SEHNR and CDR2 FQNEAQ (reference sequence). V dropped 1 base and J dropped 4 bases, with 12 bases sitting between them. CDR3 region: CASSLGPLAADTQYF. The CDR3 region has the DNA TGTGCCAGCAGCTTAGGGCCCTTGGCGGCAGATACGCAGTATTTT. The variable domain in full, completed from reference TRBV7-9 and TRBJ2-3, reads DTGVSQNPRHKITKRGQNVTFRCDPISEHNRLYWYRQTLGQGPEFLTYFQNEAQLEKSRLLSDRFSAERPKGSFSTLEIQRTEQGDSAMYLCASSLGPLAADTQYFGPGTRLTVL.

The chain links TRBV6-6 to TRBJ1-6; D is perhaps TRBD1 (6 bases). CDR3 size: 15 residues. The germline V gene encodes CDR1 MNHNY and CDR2 SVGAGI (reference sequence). The CDR3 sequence is CATAVPGDRGSPLHF. The CDR3 nucleotides read TGTGCTACAGCCGTTCCAGGGGATAGAGGTTCACCCCTCCACTTT.

The chain is built from TRBV2 and TRBJ2-1; D might be TRBD1 or TRBD2, each matching 5 bases. The germline gives CDR1 SNHLY, CDR2 FYNNEI. Trimming left V 4 bases short and J 8 bases short, with 18 bases between. This CDR3 is built from 15 residues. The CDR3 DNA reads TGTGCCAGCAGTGGGGGCAGGCCCCTCGGGGATGAGCAGTTCTTC. This sequence encodes CASSGGRPLGDEQFF.

This sequence joins TRBV30 and TRBJ1-1, with a tentative D call TRBD1 (6 bases). Germline V gene lookup returns CDR1 GTSNPN and CDR2 SVGIG (reference sequence). The CDR3 contains 14 residues. V gave up 0 bases and J gave up 6 bases, with 14 bases separating them. The CDR3 protein is CAWSVRGARAEAFF. The CDR3 region has the DNA TGTGCCTGGAGTGTCCGGGGGGCGAGGGCTGAAGCTTTCTTT.

This rearrangement joins TRBV6-1 to TRBJ1-2; 8 nucleotides agree with TRBD1. The CDR3 length is 15 residues. Germline trimming cut 5 bases from V and 6 bases from J; bases unmatched to any gene: 11. The germline gives CDR1 MNHNS, CDR2 SASEGT. The CDR3 region has the DNA TGTGCCAGCAGTTCCAGGACAGGGAGAAGTCATGGCTACACCTTC. Encoded protein: CASSSRTGRSHGYTF.